The present entry profiles one T cell receptor beta chain with its context. Its specificity is unknown. This entry is derived from a study of PD-1 blockade in classical Hodgkin lymphoma. The CDR3 loop spans 18 amino acids. The germline V gene has CDR1 SEHNR and CDR2 FQNEAQ (reference sequence). The ends lost 5 bases at V and 3 bases at J; junction bases unmatched: 13. The study's findings and limits: Whoever responded completely had baseline diversity much like that seen in newly diagnosed patients. Newly diagnosed patients reportedly had lower baseline TCR diversity than healthy donors.

Time point meaning: cycle 4 day 1 (C4D1), after five to seven weeks of nivolumab. Each patient relapsed following autologous stem cell transplantation, and prior brentuximab vedotin exposure differed. Negative selection with magnetic separation was used to purify CD4+ T cells from thawed PBMCs. Method: immunoSEQ multiplex PCR; TCRdb's copy keeps in-frame clones and lacks some. The sample carries fewer than 35,000 clones, about 90% recorded once. The source of this sequence is a human donor with classical Hodgkin lymphoma. This material consisted of CD4+ T cells from blood, taken before the fourth cycle of nivolumab. The gene calls are TRBV7-9 and TRBJ1-6; 7 nucleotides match TRBD1. The CDR3 DNA follows: TGTGCCAGCAGCCCCTCGACAGGGAGTGGGCACTATAATTCACCCCTCCACTTT. It translates to CASSPSTGSGHYNSPLHF.